This T cell receptor (beta chain) was profiled in a study of CD8+ T cells in alopecia areata. As for the study in general: Using the percentage of affected scalp area, treated patients' severity was scored.

Overall study results and limits: Besides other cells, scalp samples also yield sequences of resident alphabeta T cells from normal skin.

Extracted RNA was reverse transcribed into cDNA, the sequencing template. Sequencing was performed with immunoSEQ multiplex PCR; in TCRdb, only in-frame clones are kept and a portion is missing. Among about 100,000 clones listed, 55% to 70% were seen once. This clone has more than one count but fewer than ten. The antigen remains unidentified. Treatment noted: oral pan-JAK inhibitor, 5-10 mg twice daily. Peripheral blood and lesional scalp punch biopsies came from alopecia areata patients. The sample in question was CD8+ T cells sorted from blood, obtained at approximately week 60, from a patient treated with tofacitinib. The TCR sequence derives from a human donor with alopecia areata.

CDR3: CASRSPLDMGETQYF. The CDR3 DNA reads TGTGCCAGTCGTTCGCCCCTGGACATGGGTGAGACCCAGTACTTC. V usage is TRBV6-1 and J usage is TRBJ2-5, with a weak D call TRBD1 (5 bases). The CDR3 extends over 15 amino acids. The V gene lost 9 bases and the J gene lost 5 bases, with 22 bases spanning the gap. Germline CDR1 reads MNHNS; CDR2 reads SASEGT.